There are a few counts of the clone carrying this TCR gamma chain. The antigen is not known. A read error may be the cause here, since a much bigger clone is one base away. This CDR3 has 12 amino acids. Germline CDR1 is EGSNGY and CDR2 is YDSYNSKV. V trimming: 0 bases; J trimming: 9 bases; junction bases outside the gene matches: 1. This record comes from a study of Vδ1+ human thymocytes. Study results and limitations: In the thymus, TRG and TRD repertoires looked highly polyclonal with Gaussian CDR3 lengths.

Extracted RNA was reverse transcribed into cDNA. Multiplex PCR used pooled V-gene forward primers and a constant-region reverse primer to amplify CDR3s. TCRdb re-called the multiplex PCR reads through CATT. The sample has more than 35,000 gamma-chain clones, 20% to 25% seen once; the top ten hold 1.9%. This sequence joins TRGV2 and TRGJP2. Sequenced: Vdelta1+ gamma-delta thymocytes from the thymus. Subset specified: FACS-sorted CD3+ TCRalphabeta- TCRVdelta1+ TCRVdelta2- thymocytes. This sequence originates from a girl under two years old who had congenital heart surgery. The CDR3 reads CATWDGYWIKTF. CDR3 in DNA: TGTGCCACCTGGGACGGGTATTGGATCAAGACGTTT.